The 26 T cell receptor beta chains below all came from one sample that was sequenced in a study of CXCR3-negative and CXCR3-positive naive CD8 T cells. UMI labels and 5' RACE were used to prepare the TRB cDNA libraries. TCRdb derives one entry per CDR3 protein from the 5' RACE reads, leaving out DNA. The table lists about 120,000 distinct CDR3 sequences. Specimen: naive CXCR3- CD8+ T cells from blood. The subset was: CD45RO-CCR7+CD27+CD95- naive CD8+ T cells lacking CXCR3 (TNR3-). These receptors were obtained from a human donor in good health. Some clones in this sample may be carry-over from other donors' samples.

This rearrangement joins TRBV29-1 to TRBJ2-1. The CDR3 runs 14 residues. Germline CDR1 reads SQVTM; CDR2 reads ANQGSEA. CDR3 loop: CSVEEGTDYNEQFF.

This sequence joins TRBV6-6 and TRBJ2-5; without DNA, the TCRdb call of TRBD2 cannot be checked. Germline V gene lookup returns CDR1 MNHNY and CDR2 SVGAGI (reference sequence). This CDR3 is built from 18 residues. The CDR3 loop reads CASSYSGLAGGPQETQYF.

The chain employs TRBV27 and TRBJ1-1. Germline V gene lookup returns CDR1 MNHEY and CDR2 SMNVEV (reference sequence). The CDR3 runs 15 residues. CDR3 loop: CASSPEPFLGTEAFF.

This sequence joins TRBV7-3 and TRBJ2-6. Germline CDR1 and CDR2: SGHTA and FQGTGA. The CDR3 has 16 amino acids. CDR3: CASSSARGSGANVLTF. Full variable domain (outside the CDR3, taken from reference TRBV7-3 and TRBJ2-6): GAGVSQTPSNKVTEKGKYVELRCDPISGHTALYWYRQSLGQGPEFLIYFQGTGAADDSGLPNDRFFAVRPEGSVSTLKIQRTERGDSAVYLCASSSARGSGANVLTFGAGSRLTVL.

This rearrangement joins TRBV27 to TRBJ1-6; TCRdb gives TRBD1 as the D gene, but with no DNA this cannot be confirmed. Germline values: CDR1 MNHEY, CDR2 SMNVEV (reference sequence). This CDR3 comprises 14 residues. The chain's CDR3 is CASSFGRGNSPLHF.

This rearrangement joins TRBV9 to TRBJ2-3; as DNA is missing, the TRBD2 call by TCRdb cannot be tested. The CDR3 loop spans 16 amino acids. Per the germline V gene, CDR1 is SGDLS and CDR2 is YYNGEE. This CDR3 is CASSSFLAGVGDTQYF.

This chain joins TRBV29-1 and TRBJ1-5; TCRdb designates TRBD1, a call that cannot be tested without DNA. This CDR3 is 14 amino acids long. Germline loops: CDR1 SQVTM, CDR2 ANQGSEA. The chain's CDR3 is CSVWGGDSNQPQHF.

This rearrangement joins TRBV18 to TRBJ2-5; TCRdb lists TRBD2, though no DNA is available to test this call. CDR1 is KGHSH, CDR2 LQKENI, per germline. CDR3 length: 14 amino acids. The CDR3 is CASSPQGRAETQYF.

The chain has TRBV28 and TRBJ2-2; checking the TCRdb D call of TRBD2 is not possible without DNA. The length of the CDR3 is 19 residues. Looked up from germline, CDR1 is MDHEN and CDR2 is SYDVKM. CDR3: CASSRTGLAGGLNTGELFF.

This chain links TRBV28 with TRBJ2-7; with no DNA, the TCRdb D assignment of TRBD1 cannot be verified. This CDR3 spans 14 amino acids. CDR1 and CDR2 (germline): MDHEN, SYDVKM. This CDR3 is CASSSGTGPYEQYF.

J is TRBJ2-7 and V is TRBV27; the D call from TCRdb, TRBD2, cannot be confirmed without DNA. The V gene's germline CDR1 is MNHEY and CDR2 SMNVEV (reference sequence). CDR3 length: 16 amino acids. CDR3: CASSLALGFAAYEQYF.

The CDR3 loop is CASSVEGGGTSFDEQFF. This chain joins TRBV9 and TRBJ2-1; TCRdb's D call of TRBD2 is untestable without DNA. The CDR3 covers 17 residues. In germline, CDR1 is SGDLS, CDR2 YYNGEE. The variable domain in full, completed from reference TRBV9 and TRBJ2-1, reads DSGVTQTPKHLITATGQRVTLRCSPRSGDLSVYWYQQSLDQGLQFLIQYYNGEERAKGNILERFSAQQFPDLHSELNLSSLELGDSALYFCASSVEGGGTSFDEQFFGPGTRLTVL.

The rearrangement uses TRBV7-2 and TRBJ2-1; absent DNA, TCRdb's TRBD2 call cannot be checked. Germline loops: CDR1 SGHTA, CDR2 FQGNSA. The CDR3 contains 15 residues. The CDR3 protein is CASGTGTSGHNEQFF.

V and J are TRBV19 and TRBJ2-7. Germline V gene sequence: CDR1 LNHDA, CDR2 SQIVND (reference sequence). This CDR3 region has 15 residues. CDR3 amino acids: CASSIVSRGLYEQYF.

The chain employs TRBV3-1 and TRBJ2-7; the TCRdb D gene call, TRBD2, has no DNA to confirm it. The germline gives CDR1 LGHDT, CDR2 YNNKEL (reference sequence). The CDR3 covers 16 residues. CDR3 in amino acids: CASSQGGSGRSYEQYF.

The CDR3 sequence: CASSLTSYNEQFF. The chain combines TRBV28 with TRBJ2-1; TCRdb indicates TRBD2, and absent DNA this call remains unverified. Germline V gene lookup returns CDR1 MDHEN and CDR2 SYDVKM. The CDR3 has 13 residues.

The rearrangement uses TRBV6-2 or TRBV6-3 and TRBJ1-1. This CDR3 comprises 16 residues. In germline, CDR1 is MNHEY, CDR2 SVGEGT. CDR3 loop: CASSYSVASRNTEAFF.

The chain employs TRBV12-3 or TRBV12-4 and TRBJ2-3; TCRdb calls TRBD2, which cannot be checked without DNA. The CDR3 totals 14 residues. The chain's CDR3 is CASSLLAGQYTQYF.

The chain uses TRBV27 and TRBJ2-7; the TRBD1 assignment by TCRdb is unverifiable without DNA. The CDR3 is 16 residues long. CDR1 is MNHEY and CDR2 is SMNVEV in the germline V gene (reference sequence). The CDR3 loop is CASSPSPSSYSYEQYF.

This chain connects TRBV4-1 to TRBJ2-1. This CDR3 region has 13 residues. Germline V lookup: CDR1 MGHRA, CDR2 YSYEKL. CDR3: CASSRVLSSEQFF.

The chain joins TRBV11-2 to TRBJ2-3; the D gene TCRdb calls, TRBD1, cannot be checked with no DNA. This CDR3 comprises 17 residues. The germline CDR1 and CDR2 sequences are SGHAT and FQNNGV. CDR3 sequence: CASSLVPNMGGPDTQYF.

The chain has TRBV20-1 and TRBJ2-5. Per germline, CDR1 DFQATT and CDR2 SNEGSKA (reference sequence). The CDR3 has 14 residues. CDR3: CSARNAQRQETQYF.

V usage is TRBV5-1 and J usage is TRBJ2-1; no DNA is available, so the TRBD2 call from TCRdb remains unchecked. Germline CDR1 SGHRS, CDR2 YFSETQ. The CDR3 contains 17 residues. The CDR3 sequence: CASSLLGRGTSYNEQFF. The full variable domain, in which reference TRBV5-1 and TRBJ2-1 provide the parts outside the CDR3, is KAGVTQTPRYLIKTRGQQVTLSCSPISGHRSVSWYQQTPGQGLQFLFEYFSETQRNKGNFPGRFSGRQFSNSRSEMNVSTLELGDSALYLCASSLLGRGTSYNEQFFGPGTRLTVL.

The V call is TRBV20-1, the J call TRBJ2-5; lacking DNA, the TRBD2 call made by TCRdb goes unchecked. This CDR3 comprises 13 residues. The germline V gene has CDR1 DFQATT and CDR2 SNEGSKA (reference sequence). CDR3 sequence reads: CSASQDSQETQYF.

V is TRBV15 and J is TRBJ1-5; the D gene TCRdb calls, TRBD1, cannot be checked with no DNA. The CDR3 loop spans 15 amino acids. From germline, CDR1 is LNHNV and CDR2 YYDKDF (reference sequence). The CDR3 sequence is CATSPRRSAGQPQHF.

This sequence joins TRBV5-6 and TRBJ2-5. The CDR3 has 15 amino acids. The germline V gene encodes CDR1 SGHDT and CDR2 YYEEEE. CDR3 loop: CASSSGVYSQETQYF.